This TCR beta chain was sequenced in a study of beta chain bispecific antibodies for T cell cancers. Study-wide findings and caveats: Most targeted TRBV signal came from the leukemia cell line cells, not normal T cells.

Unique molecular identifier barcodes measured each clonotype's abundance. TCRdb reanalysed the 5' RACE reads using MiXCR and keeps one entry per CDR3 protein. The data contain some 21,000 distinct CDR3 sequences, over 2.5% of them singletons. Germline lookup yields CDR1 SGHRS and CDR2 YFSETQ. V was pared by 4 bases and J by 1 base, with 9 bases between. The CDR3 sequence is 13 residues long. Blood mononuclear cells were expanded for two to three days using either OKT3 anti-CD3 antibody or CD3/CD28 beads. This clonotype was detected many times. The antigen is unknown. The V gene is TRBV5-1, the J gene TRBJ2-7; D is ambiguous. The sample taken for sequencing was healthy donor T cells cultured with leukemia cells. This clonotype was obtained from a human donor in good health. Some clones in this sample may be carry-over from other donors' samples. The CDR3 DNA is TGCGCCAGCAGCAGGACCGAATCCTACGAGCAGTACTTC. Translated: CASSRTESYEQYF.